Sequencing of this T cell receptor beta chain was carried out in a study of early T cells in non-severe SARS-CoV-2 infection. In the study overall: Unpaired chains resulted from sequencing bulk RNA of unsorted whole blood. Study-wide results and limits: The VDJdb matching leaned toward anti-spike CD8 responses and overlooked private and CD4 specificities.

Individual cDNA molecules carried attached unique molecular identifiers. Using its own MiXCR run on the 5' RACE reads, TCRdb lists one record per CDR3 protein. The repertoire has tens of thousands of distinct CDR3 sequences, over 4% of them found once; the top ten carry over 6.5%. This clonotype came up a few times. Its matching antigen is unknown. Trimming cost V 5 bases and J 5 bases, with 15 bases left between them. CDR1 SGHVS and CDR2 FQNEAQ come from the germline V gene. This CDR3 comprises 14 residues. This TCR came from an adult who was a healthcare worker with PCR-confirmed SARS-CoV-2 infection or an uninfected control (not recorded which). Sequencing was performed on whole blood. The chain is built from TRBV7-8 and TRBJ1-2; D remains ambiguous. The CDR3 coding sequence is TGTGCCAGCAGCAGACTCACCTCGAAGTATGGCTACACCTTC. Amino acid sequence: CASSRLTSKYGYTF.